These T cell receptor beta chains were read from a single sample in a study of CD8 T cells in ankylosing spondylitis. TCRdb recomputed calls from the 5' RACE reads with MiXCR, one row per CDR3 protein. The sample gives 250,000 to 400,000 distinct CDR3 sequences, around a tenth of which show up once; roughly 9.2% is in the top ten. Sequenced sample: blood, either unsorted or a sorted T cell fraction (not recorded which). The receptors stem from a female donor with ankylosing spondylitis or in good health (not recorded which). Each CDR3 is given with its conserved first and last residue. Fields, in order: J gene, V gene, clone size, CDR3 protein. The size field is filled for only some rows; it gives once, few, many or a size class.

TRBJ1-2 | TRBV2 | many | CASSEDRGHYGYTF
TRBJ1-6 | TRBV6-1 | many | CASSLTGYGRDSPLHF
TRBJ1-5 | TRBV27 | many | CASSPGGLGFYQPQHF
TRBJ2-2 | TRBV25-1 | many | CASRTPGGDTGELFF
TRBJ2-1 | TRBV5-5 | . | CASKYWDTLNAEQFF
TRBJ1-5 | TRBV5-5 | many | CASSPRSAGNQPQHF
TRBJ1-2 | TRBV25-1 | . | CASTRAGLRGYTF
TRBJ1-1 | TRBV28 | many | CASSSGRQMLNTEAFF
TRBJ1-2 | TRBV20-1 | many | CSAPSGPNYGYTF
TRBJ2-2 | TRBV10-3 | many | CAISYGTGGPGELFF
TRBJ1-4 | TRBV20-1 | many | CSAAGGRREKLFF
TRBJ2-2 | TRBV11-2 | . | CASSLEGQAKNTGELFF
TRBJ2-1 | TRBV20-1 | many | CSARDWLARSSYNEQFF
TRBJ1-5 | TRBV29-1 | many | CSVGQAGTGPQHF
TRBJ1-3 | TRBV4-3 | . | CASSPDPTGPSGNTIYF
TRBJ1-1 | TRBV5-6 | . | CASSLMRGRTEAFF
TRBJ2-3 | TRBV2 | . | CASPVRGGSPSTDTQYF
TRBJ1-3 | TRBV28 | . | CASSSTGFLGNTIYF
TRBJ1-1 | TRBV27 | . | CASSLSPRGQRLAFF
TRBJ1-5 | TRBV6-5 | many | CASGEGNQPQHF
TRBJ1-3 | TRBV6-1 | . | CASTPPSGNTIYF
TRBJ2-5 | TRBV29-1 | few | CSVGLVVSTAYQETQYF
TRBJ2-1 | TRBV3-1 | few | CASSQDPGTGADF
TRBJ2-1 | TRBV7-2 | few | CASSVAGLGGRHSYEQFF
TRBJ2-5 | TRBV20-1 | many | CSAILTRGQGVLETQYF
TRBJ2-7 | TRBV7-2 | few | CASSSGQGREQYF
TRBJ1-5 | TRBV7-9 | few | CASSLTNSNQPQHF
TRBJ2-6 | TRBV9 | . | CASTIGGSGANVLTF
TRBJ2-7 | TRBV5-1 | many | CASSLDSEQYF
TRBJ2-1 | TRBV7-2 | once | CATDGGEQFF
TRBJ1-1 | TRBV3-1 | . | CASRPGTGATEAFF
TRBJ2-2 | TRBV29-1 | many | CSVRSGPGELFF
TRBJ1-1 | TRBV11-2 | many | CASRSPGVTLNTEAFF
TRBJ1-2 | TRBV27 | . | CASSPGGGRYGYTF
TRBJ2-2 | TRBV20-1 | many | CSARVTSGRVLNTGELFF
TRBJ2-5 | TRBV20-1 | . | CSARDRTSGSYETQYF
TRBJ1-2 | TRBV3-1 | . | CASSQGYRTVGGYTF
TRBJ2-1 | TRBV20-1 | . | CCARDVRRQGWLNEQFF
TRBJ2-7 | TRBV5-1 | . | CASTPTGEYEQYF
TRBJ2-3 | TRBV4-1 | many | CASSQDVLAGAFSTDTQYF